The rows below give T cell receptor beta chains drawn from one sample of a study of blood T cell repertoires in COVID-19. Assay: immunoSEQ multiplex PCR; the TCRdb copy retains only in-frame clones and omits some. The table lists 210,000 or so clones, roughly 80% of them singletons. Sequencing was performed on peripheral blood. These receptors were collected from a woman older than 75 with acute or convalescent COVID-19. Both conserved end residues are part of each CDR3. D genes are given only for firm matches. Expanded clones get a size class; other rows say once, few or many, or leave the size out.

DNA	CDR3	V	J	D	size
TGTGCCAGCTATTACAGCAAACCCACAGATACGCAGTATTTT	CASYYSKPTDTQYF	TRBV2	TRBJ2-3	.	.
TGTGCCAGCATCAGGGACACTGAAGCTTTCTTT	CASIRDTEAFF	TRBV19	TRBJ1-1	.	.
TGTGCCAGCAGTCATGACCCAGACTACTACAATGAGCAGTTCTTC	CASSHDPDYYNEQFF	TRBV7-3	TRBJ2-1	.	.
TGTGCCAGCAGCCCCAGGGACAGGGGGCTTGCTAGCACAGATACGCAGTATTTT	CASSPRDRGLASTDTQYF	TRBV9	TRBJ2-3	TRBD1	.
TGTGCCAGTAGTATAGATCCGGCCGTAGGCCTCGGGACAGCCCTTGAAAAACTGTTTTTT	CASSIDPAVGLGTALEKLFF	TRBV19	TRBJ1-4	TRBD1	.
TGTGCCAGCAGTACCCCGGGACAGATTAACTATGGCTACACCTTC	CASSTPGQINYGYTF	TRBV6-2/TRBV6-3	TRBJ1-2	TRBD1	.
TGTGCCAGCAGTGCAGGGGTAGGGACTGAAGCTTTCTTT	CASSAGVGTEAFF	TRBV9	TRBJ1-1	.	.
TGTGCCAGCAGCTTCAGTAGCTACCTGCCGACCTTC	CASSFSSYLPTF	TRBV7-8	TRBJ1-2	.	.
TGTGCCAGCAGCTTACGTGGGGGCCCAAACACCGGGGAGCTGTTTTTT	CASSLRGGPNTGELFF	TRBV7-3	TRBJ2-2	.	.
TGCGCCAGCAGCTTACAAACAGGGAAGGATGAAAAACTGTTTTTT	CASSLQTGKDEKLFF	TRBV5-1	TRBJ1-4	.	few
TGTGCCAGTACCCCAGGGACAGGGGGGTATGGCTACACCTTC	CASTPGTGGYGYTF	TRBV19	TRBJ1-2	TRBD1	.
TGTGCCAGCAGCTTGGAGCTAGAAACTAATGAAAAACTGTTTTTT	CASSLELETNEKLFF	TRBV5-5	TRBJ1-4	.	.
TGTGCCAGCAGCATCACAGGATTCCAAGAGACCCAGTACTTC	CASSITGFQETQYF	TRBV7-2	TRBJ2-5	.	.
TGTGCCAGCAGCTTATCAAGGGCGGGAAATCAGCCCCAGCATTTT	CASSLSRAGNQPQHF	TRBV7-8	TRBJ1-5	.	.
TGTGCCAGTAGTACCGGGAGGGGTGGAGAAACAGATACGCAGTATTTT	CASSTGRGGETDTQYF	TRBV19	TRBJ2-3	TRBD2	.
TGTGCCAGCACCTTAAAAGGGGTTAGCGGGAGAGATACGCAGTATTTT	CASTLKGVSGRDTQYF	TRBV27	TRBJ2-3	TRBD2	.
TGTGCCAGCAGCCCGGGGGGAGGGGAGAATAATTCACCCCTCCACTTT	CASSPGGGENNSPLHF	TRBV7-9	TRBJ1-6	.	.
TGTGCCAGCAGCGGGACTACCACCGGGGAGCTGTTTTTT	CASSGTTTGELFF	TRBV12-3/TRBV12-4	TRBJ2-2	TRBD2	.